This TCR beta chain derives from a study of control samples from healthy donors and cancer patients. Losses at the gene ends were 7 bases for V and 3 bases for J; bases not matched to a gene: 8. Germline V gene sequence: CDR1 MDHEN, CDR2 SYDVKM. The CDR3 is 15 amino acids. Repertoires were generated with immunoSEQ multiplex PCR, while TCRdb's copy carries only in-frame clones and drops some. The sample includes 98,000 or so clones, roughly 82% of them seen just once. The material sequenced was blood. This chain links TRBV28 with TRBJ2-7; TRBD1 agrees at 11 bases. This receptor was identified in a man in his sixties in good health. CDR3 nucleotides: TGTGCCAGCACGGGTCGGGACAGGGGGATCTACGAGCAGTACTTC. Its protein product is CASTGRDRGIYEQYF.